Listed here are 9 T cell receptor beta chains from one sample, sequenced in a study of cytomegalovirus exposure and HLA in healthy donors. It was with 60 Vbeta and 13 Jbeta primers that the PCR ran. The data were produced by immunoSEQ multiplex PCR, yet TCRdb's version contains in-frame clones alone and is incomplete. This repertoire shows 130,000 or so clones, roughly 82% found once; its top ten account for around 3%. What was sequenced was PBMCs. The origin of the receptors is a young woman in good health and CMV-seropositive.

This clone has only a few counts. The chain couples TRBV5-6 to TRBJ1-1, with 9 bases fitting TRBD1. Trimming took 2 bases from V and 4 from J; bases not matched to a gene: 9. This CDR3 is built from 16 residues. The V gene's germline CDR1 is SGHDT and CDR2 YYEEEE. Here the CDR3 reads CASSFGTGSSLTEAFF. The CDR3 DNA follows: TGTGCCAGCAGCTTCGGGACAGGGTCATCCCTCACTGAAGCTTTCTTT.

The chain has TRBV7-6 and TRBJ2-1, with 9 bases lining up with TRBD1. CDR3 length equals 13 residues. The ends lost 4 bases at V and 6 bases at J; junction bases unmatched: 1. Germline-derived CDR1 and CDR2 are SGHVS and FNYEAQ. This CDR3 reads CASSSQGANEQFF. CDR3 sequence (DNA): TGTGCCAGCAGCTCACAGGGGGCCAATGAGCAGTTCTTC.

This chain links TRBV14 with TRBJ1-2, with 8 bases lining up with TRBD1. The CDR3 runs 15 residues. Per the germline V gene, CDR1 is SGHDN and CDR2 is FVKESK. Losses at the gene ends were 2 bases for V and 4 bases for J; bases not matched to a gene: 6. The CDR3 reads CASSQPGQVFYGYTF. The CDR3, as DNA: TGTGCCAGCAGCCAACCGGGACAGGTGTTCTATGGCTACACCTTC.

The V gene is TRBV4-1, the J gene TRBJ2-7; D not certain. The germline CDR1 and CDR2 sequences are MGHRA and YSYEKL. Trimming left V 1 base short and J 5 bases short, with 12 bases between. This CDR3 is 14 amino acids long. CDR3 in amino acids: CASSQGSGLNEQYF. CDR3 DNA sequence: TGCGCCAGCAGCCAAGGGTCAGGTCTGAACGAGCAGTACTTC.

The genes are TRBV6-5 and TRBJ2-1; 12 bases map to TRBD2. After removal of 6 bases from V and 4 bases from J, the junction contained 4 bases not matched to a gene. The CDR3 extends over 15 amino acids. Germline V gene sequence: CDR1 MNHEY, CDR2 SVGAGI. The CDR3 sequence is CASSLAGGNYNEQFF. CDR3 bases: TGTGCCAGCAGCCTAGCGGGGGGGAATTACAATGAGCAGTTCTTC.

CDR3 DNA: TGTGCCAGCAGTCGACAGTCCTCTGGAAACACCATATATTTT. It specifies CASSRQSSGNTIYF. This sequence joins TRBV28 and TRBJ1-3; a weak D match, TRBD1 (5 bases). Germline lookup yields CDR1 MDHEN and CDR2 SYDVKM. Trimming removed 5 bases at V and 0 bases at J, with 8 bases between. The CDR3 is 14 residues long.

V usage is TRBV9 and J usage is TRBJ1-2; TRBD1 aligns across 12 bases. Per the germline V gene, CDR1 is SGDLS and CDR2 is YYNGEE. The trim removed 2 bases at V and 2 bases at J, leaving 7 bases unmatched. This CDR3 is built from 17 residues. CDR3 sequence (DNA): TGTGCCAGCAGCGTGGAGGAGGGGACAGGGGGCAACTATGGCTACACCTTC. Residues: CASSVEEGTGGNYGYTF.

V and J are TRBV5-6 and TRBJ1-2; 7 bases line up with TRBD1. CDR1 is SGHDT, CDR2 YYEEEE, per germline. The CDR3 contains 13 residues. J lost 8 bases, V lost 0 bases, and 4 bases had no gene match. The CDR3 nucleotides are TGTGCCAGCAGCTTGGGACAGGGTTCAGGCTACACCTTC. Protein product: CASSLGQGSGYTF.

CDR3 nucleotide sequence: TGTGCCAGCAGCCCTCAGGGGGCTGGGGAGACCCAGTACTTC. It yields the protein CASSPQGAGETQYF. The chain is built from TRBV7-7 and TRBJ2-5; TRBD1 agrees at 8 bases. Germline lookup yields CDR1 SSHAT and CDR2 FNYEAQ (reference sequence). The CDR3 spans 14 residues. The J segment lost 5 bases and the V segment lost 5 bases, leaving 7 bases of the junction unmatched.